The text below deals with one T cell receptor (beta chain). As yet, its antigen is unknown. Preparation of TCR beta libraries was done by quantitative 5'-RACE with molecular barcodes. MiXCR, applied by TCRdb to the 5' RACE reads, yields one record per CDR3 protein. Counted here are some 90,000 distinct CDR3 sequences, 27% occurring once; the ten biggest clones make up over 50%. V trimming: 3 bases; J trimming: 0 bases; junction bases outside the gene matches: 0. Germline values: CDR1 SGHRS, CDR2 YFSETQ. CDR3 length: 14 amino acids. This sample was taken from a study of CD8 T cells in ankylosing spondylitis. The study, taken as a whole, reports: Reactive arthritis synovial fluid and blood previously showed some of these motif variants. Disease-linked clones had a CD8+ phenotype and relatively low frequency in peripheral blood.

The clonotype was recovered from a male donor with ankylosing spondylitis or in good health (not recorded which). The chain links TRBV5-1 to TRBJ2-7; 10 nucleotides line up with TRBD2. Input material: blood, either unsorted or a sorted T cell fraction (not recorded which). The CDR3: CASSWTSGSYEQYF. The CDR3 DNA follows: TGCGCCAGCAGCTGGACTAGCGGCTCCTACGAGCAGTACTTC.